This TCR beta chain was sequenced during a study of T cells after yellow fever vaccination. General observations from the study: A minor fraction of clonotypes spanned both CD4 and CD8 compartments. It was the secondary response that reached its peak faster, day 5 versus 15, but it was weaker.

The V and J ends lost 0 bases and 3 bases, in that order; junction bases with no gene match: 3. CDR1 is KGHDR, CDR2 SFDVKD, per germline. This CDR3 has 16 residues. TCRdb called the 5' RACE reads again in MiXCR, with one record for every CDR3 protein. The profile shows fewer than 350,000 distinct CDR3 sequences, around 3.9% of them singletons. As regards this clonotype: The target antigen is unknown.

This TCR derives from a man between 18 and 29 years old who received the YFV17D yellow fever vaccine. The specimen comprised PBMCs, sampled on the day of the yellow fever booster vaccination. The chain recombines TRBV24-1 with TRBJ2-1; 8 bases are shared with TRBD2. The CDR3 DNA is TGTGCCACCAGTGATTTGACTAGCGGACTCTACAATGAGCAGTTCTTC. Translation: CATSDLTSGLYNEQFF.